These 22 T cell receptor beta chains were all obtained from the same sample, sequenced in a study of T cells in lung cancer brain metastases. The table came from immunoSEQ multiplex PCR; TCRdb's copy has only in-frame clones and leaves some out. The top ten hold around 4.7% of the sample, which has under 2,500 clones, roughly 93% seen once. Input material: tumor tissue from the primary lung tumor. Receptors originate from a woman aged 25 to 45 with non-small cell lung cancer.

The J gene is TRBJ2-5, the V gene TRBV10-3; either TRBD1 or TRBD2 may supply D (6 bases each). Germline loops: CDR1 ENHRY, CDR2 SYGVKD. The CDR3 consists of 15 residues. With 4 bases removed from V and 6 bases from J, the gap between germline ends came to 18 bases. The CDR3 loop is CAISGEGGVGKTQYF. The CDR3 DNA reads TGTGCCATCAGTGGTGAGGGGGGAGTGGGAAAGACCCAGTACTTC.

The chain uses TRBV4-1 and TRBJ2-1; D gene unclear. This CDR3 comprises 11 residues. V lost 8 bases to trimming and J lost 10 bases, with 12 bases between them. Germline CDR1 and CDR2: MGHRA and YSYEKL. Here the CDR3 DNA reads TGCGCCAGCCAGGAATCAGGCGAGCAGTTCTTC. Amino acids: CASQESGEQFF.

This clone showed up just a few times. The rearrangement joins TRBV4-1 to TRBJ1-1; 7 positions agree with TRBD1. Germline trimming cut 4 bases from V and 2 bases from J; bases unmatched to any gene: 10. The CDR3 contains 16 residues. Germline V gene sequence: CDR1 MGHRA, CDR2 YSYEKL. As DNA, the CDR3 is TGCGCCAGCAGCCCACATAAGACAGGGTCCAACACTGAAGCTTTCTTT. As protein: CASSPHKTGSNTEAFF.

The CDR3 sequence: CASSRLVGDEQFF. The CDR3 nucleotides are TGTGCCAGCAGCCGACTAGTAGGAGATGAGCAGTTCTTC. This chain links TRBV7-3 with TRBJ2-1; D possibly corresponds to TRBD2 (6 bases). V lost 5 bases and J lost 8, with 13 bases in between. From germline, CDR1 is SGHTA and CDR2 FQGTGA. This CDR3 has 13 amino acids.

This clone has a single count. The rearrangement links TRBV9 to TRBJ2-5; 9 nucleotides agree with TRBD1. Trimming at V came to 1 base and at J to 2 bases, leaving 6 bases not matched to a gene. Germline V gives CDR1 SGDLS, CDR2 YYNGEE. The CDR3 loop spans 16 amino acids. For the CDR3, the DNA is TGTGCCAGCAGCGTACGGGGACAGGGTCAACAAGAGACCCAGTACTTC. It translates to CASSVRGQGQQETQYF.

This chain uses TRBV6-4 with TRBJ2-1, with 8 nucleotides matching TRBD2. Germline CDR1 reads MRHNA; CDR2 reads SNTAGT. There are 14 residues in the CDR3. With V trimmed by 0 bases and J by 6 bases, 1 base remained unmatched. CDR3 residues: CASSDSGTSNEQFF. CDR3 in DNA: TGTGCCAGCAGTGACTCGGGGACTAGCAATGAGCAGTTCTTC.

CDR3 in amino acids: CASSLAHPAATSGNTIYF. In DNA form, the CDR3 reads TGTGCCAGCAGCTTAGCCCACCCGGCAGCAACCTCTGGAAACACCATATATTTT. V is TRBV7-8 and J is TRBJ1-3; D gene unclear. Germline CDR1 is SGHVS and CDR2 is FQNEAQ. CDR3 length: 18 residues. Trimming left V 0 bases short and J 0 bases short, with 15 bases between.

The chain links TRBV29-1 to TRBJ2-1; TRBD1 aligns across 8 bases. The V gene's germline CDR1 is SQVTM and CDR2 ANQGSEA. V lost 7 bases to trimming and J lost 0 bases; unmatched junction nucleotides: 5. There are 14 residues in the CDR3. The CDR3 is CSASDRASYNEQFF. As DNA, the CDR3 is TGCAGCGCCTCGGACAGGGCCTCCTACAATGAGCAGTTCTTC.

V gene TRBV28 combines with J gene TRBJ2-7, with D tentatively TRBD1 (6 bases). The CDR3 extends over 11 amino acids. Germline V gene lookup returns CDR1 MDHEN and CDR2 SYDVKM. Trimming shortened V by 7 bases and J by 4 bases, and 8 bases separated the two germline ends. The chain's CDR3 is CASTQGYEQYF. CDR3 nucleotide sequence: TGTGCCAGCACCCAGGGGTACGAGCAGTACTTC.

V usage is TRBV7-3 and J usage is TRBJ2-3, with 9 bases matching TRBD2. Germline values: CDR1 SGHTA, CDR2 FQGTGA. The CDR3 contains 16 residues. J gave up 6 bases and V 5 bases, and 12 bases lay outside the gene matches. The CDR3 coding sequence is TGTGCCAGCAGCCTACAGACTAGCGGAGGGAGGGATACGCAGTATTTT. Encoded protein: CASSLQTSGGRDTQYF.

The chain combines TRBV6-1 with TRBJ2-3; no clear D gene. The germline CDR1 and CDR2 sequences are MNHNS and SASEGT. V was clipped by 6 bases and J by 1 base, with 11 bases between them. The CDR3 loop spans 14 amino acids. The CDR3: CASRGGPGTDTQYF. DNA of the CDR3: TGTGCCAGCAGGGGCGGACCCGGCACAGATACGCAGTATTTT.

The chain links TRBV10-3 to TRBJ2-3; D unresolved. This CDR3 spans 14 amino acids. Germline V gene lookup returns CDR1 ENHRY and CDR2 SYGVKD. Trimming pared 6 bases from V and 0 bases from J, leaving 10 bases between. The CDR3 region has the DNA TGTGCCATCAGGGAGACACGAAGCACAGATACGCAGTATTTT. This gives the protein CAIRETRSTDTQYF.

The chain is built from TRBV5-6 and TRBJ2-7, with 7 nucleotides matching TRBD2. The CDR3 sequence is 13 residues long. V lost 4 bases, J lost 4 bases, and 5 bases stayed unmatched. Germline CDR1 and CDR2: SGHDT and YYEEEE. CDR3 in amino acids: CASSSGAGYEQYF. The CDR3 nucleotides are TGTGCCAGCAGCAGCGGGGCAGGGTACGAGCAGTACTTC. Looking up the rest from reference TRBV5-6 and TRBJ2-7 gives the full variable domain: DAGVTQSPTHLIKTRGQQVTLRCSPKSGHDTVSWYQQALGQGPQFIFQYYEEEERQRGNFPDRFSGHQFPNYSSELNVNALLLGDSALYLCASSSGAGYEQYFGPGTRLTVT.

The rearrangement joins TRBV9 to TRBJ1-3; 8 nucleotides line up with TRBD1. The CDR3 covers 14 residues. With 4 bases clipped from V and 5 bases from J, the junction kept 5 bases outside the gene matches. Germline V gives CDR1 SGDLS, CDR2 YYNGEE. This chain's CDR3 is CASSLTGGRNTIYF. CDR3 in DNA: TGTGCCAGCAGCCTAACAGGGGGTAGAAACACCATATATTTT.

The CDR3 is CASSQEQATDYEQYF. CDR3 DNA sequence: TGTGCCAGCAGCCAAGAACAGGCGACAGACTACGAGCAGTACTTC. The V gene is TRBV4-2, the J gene TRBJ2-7; perhaps TRBD1 as D (5 bases). Germline CDR1 reads LGHNA; CDR2 reads YNFKEQ. The CDR3 is made up of 15 amino acids. V was shortened by 0 bases and J by 3 bases, with 12 bases between the two germline ends.

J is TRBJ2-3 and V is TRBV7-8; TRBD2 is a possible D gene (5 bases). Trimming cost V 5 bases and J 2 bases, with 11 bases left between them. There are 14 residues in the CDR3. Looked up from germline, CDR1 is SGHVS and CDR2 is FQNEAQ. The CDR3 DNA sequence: TGTGCCAGCAGCGTAGAGGGTCCCACAGATACGCAGTATTTT. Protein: CASSVEGPTDTQYF.

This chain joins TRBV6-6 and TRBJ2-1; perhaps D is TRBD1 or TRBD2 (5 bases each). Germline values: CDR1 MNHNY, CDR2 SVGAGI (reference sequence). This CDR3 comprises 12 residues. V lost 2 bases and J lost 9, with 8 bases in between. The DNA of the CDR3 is TGTGCCAGCAGTTACGGGGGAGCTGAGCAGTTCTTC. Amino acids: CASSYGGAEQFF.

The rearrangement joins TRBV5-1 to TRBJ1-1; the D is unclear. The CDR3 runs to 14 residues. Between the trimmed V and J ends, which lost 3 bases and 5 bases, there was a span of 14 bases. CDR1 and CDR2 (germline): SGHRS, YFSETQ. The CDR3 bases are TGCGCCAGCAGCTCACCGGGCCCAAGGACTGAAGCTTTCTTT. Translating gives CASSSPGPRTEAFF.

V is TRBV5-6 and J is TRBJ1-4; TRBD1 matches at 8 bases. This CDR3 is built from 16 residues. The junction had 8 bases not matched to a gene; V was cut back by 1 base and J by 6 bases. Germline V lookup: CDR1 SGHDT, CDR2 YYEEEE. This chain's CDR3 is CASSLKRLQGDEKLFF. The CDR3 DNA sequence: TGTGCCAGCAGCTTGAAAAGATTACAGGGGGATGAAAAACTGTTTTTT.

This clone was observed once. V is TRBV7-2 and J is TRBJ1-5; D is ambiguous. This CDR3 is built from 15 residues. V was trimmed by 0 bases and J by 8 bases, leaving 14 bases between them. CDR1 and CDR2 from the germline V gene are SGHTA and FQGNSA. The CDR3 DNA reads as TGTGCCAGCAGCTTAGCTTTACATCTCCAGGAGCCCCAGCATTTT. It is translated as CASSLALHLQEPQHF.

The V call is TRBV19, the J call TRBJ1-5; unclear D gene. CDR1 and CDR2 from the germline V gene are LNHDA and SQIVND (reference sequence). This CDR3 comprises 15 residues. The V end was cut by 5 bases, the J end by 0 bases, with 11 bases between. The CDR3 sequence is CASSGYLNSNQPQHF. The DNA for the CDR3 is TGTGCCAGTAGTGGGTACCTCAATAGCAATCAGCCCCAGCATTTT. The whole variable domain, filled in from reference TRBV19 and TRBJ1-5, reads DGGITQSPKYLFRKEGQNVTLSCEQNLNHDAMYWYRQDPGQGLRLIYYSQIVNDFQKGDIAEGYSVSREKKESFPLTVTSAQKNPTAFYLCASSGYLNSNQPQHFGDGTRLSIL.

In DNA, the CDR3 is TGTGCCAGTAGTATAACCAGCGGGAGCGGCGAGCAGTTCTTC. Translation: CASSITSGSGEQFF. The chain links TRBV19 to TRBJ2-1; TRBD2 agrees at 8 bases. V shed 2 bases and J 10 bases; nucleotides not matched to a gene: 7. Per germline, CDR1 LNHDA and CDR2 SQIVND (reference sequence). The CDR3 length is 14 residues.